This TCR beta chain stems from a study of blood T cell repertoires in COVID-19. Original analysis: Counts of nucleated cells, estimated from reference gene primer amplification, were obtained. Produced via immunoSEQ multiplex PCR; TCRdb's table is partial and in-frame only. The DNA was the basis for D and trimming; V, J and clone size are from that table. The sample includes around 99,000 clones, roughly 90% of them seen just once. In germline, CDR1 is SEHNR, CDR2 FQNEAQ (reference sequence). Germline trimming cut 5 bases from V and 5 bases from J; bases unmatched to any gene: 8. The CDR3 sequence is 14 residues long.

The V and J genes are TRBV7-9 and TRBJ1-2; 7 bases are a match to TRBD1. This TCR came from a man aged 35-49 years with active or convalescent COVID-19. The sample consisted of peripheral blood. The CDR3, as DNA: TGTGCCAGCAGCCGTTCGGTACAGGGGTATGGCTACACCTTC. It translates to CASSRSVQGYGYTF.